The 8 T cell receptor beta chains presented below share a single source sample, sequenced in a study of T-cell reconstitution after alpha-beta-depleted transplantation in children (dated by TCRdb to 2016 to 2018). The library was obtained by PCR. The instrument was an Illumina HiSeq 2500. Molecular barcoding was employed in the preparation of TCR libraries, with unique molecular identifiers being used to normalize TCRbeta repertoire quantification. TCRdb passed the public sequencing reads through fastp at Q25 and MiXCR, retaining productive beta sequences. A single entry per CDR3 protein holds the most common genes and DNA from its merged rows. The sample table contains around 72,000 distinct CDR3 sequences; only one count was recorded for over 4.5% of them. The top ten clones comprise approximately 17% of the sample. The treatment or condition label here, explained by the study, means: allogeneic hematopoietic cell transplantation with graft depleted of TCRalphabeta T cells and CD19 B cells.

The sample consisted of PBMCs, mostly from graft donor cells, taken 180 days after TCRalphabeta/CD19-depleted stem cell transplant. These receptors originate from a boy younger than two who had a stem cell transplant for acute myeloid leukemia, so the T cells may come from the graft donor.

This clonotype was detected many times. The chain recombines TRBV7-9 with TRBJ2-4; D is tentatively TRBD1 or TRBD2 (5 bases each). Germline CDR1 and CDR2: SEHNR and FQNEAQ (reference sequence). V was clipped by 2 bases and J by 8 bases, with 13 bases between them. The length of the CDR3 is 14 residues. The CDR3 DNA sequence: TGTGCCAGCAGCTTATCAGGGAGATCCCACATTCAGTACTTC. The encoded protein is CASSLSGRSHIQYF.

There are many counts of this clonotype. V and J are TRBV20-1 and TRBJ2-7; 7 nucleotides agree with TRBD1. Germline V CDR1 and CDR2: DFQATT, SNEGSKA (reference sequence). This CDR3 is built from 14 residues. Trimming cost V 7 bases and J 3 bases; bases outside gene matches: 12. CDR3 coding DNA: TGCAGTGTACCTAACGGGACAGCGCACTACGAGCAGTACTTC. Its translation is CSVPNGTAHYEQYF.

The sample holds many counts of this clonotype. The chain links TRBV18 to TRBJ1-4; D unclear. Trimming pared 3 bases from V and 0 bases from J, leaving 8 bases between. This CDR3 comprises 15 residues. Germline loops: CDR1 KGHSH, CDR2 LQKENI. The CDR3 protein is CASSPRHPTNEKLFF. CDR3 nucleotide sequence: TGTGCCAGCTCACCCCGACACCCAACTAATGAAAAACTGTTTTTT.

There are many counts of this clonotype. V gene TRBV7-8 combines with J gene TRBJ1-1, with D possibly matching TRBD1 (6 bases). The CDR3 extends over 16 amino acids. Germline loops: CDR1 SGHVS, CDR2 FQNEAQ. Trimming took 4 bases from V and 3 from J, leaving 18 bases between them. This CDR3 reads CASSSLGGREDTEAFF. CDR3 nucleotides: TGTGCCAGCAGCTCCCTAGGGGGGAGGGAGGACACTGAAGCTTTCTTT.

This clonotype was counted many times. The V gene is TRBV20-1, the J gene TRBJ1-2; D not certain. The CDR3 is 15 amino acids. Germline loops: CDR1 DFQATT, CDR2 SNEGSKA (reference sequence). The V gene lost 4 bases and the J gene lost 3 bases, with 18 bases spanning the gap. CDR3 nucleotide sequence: TGCAGTGCTATGGGATGGACTGCTGGGGACTATGGCTACACCTTC. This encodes CSAMGWTAGDYGYTF.

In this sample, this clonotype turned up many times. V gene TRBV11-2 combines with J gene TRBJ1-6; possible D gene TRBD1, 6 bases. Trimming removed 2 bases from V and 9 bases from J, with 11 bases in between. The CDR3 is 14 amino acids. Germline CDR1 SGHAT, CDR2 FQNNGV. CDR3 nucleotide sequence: TGTGCCAGCAGCTTATCGGGGGCTTCTTCACCCCTCCACTTT. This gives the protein CASSLSGASSPLHF.

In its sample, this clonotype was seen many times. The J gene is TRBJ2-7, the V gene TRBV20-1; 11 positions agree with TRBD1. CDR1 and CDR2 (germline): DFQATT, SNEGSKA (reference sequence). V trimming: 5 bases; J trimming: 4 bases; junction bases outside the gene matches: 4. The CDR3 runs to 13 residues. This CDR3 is CSAHRDRGYEQYF. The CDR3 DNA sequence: TGCAGTGCTCACCGGGACAGGGGGTACGAGCAGTACTTC.

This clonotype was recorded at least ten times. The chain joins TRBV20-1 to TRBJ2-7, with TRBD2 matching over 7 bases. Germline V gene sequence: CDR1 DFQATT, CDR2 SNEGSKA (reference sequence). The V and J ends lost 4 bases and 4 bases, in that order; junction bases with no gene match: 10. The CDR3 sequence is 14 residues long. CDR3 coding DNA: TGCAGTGCTACTTCTAGCGGTGACTTGTACGAGCAGTACGTC. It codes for CSATSSGDLYEQYV.